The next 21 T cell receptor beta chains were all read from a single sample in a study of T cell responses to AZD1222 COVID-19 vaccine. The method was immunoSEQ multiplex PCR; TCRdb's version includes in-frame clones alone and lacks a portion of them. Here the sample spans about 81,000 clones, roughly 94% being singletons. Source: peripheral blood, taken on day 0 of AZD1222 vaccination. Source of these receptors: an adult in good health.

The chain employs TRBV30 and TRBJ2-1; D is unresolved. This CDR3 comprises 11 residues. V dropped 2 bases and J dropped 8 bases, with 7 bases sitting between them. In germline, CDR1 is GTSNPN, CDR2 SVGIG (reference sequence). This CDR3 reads CAWSISDEQFF. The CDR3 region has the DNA TGTGCCTGGAGTATCAGTGATGAGCAGTTCTTC.

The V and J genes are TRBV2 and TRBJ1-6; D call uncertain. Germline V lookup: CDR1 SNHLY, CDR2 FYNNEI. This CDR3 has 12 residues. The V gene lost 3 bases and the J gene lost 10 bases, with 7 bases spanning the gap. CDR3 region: CASSDFISPLHF. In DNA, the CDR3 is TGTGCCAGCAGTGACTTCATATCACCCCTCCACTTT.

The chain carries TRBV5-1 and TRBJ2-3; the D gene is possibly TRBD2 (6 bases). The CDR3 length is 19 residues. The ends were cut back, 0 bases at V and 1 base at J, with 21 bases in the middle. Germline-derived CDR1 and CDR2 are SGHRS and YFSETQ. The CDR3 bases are TGCGCCAGCAGCTTGGTGGCGGGAAGTCCCTCTAGCGGCACAGATACGCAGTATTTT. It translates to CASSLVAGSPSSGTDTQYF.

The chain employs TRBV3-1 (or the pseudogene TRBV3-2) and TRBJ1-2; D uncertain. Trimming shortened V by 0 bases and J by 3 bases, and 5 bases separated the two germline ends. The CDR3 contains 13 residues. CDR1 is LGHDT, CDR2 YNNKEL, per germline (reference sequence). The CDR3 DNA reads TGTGCCAGCAGCCAAGATCGGGACTATGGCTACACCTTC. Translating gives CASSQDRDYGYTF.

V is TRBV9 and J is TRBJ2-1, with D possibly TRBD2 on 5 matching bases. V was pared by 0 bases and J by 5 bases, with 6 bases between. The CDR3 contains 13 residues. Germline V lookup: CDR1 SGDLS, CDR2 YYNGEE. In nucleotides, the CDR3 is TGTGCCAGCAGCGTAGTCGGGAACAATGAGCAGTTCTTC. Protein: CASSVVGNNEQFF.

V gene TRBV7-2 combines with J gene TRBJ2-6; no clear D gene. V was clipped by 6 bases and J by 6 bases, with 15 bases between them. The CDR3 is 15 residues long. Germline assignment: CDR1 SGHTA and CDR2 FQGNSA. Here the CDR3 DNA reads TGTGCCAGCAGACAAGGGTCCAGGCCGGCCAACGTCCTGACTTTC. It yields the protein CASRQGSRPANVLTF.

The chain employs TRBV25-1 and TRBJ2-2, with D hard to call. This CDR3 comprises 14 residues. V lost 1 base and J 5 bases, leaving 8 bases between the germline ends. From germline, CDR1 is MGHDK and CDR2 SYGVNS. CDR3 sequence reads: CASSESEVTGELFF. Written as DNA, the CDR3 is TGTGCCAGCAGTGAATCTGAGGTGACCGGGGAGCTGTTTTTT.

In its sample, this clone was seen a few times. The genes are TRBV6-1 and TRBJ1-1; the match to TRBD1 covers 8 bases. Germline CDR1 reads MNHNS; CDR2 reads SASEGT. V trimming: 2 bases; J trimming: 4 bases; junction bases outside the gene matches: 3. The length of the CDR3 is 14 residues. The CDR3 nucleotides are TGTGCCAGCAGTGAATACAGGGGGAGCACTGAAGCTTTCTTT. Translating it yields CASSEYRGSTEAFF.

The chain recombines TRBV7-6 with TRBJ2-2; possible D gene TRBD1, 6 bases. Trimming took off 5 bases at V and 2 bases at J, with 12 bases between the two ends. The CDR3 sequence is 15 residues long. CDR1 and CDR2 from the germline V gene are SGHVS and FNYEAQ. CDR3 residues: CASSVQGDNTGELFF. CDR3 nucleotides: TGTGCCAGCAGCGTACAGGGAGACAACACCGGGGAGCTGTTTTTT. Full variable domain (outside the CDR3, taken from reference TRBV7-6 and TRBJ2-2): GAGVSQSPRYKVTKRGQDVALRCDPISGHVSLYWYRQALGQGPEFLTYFNYEAQQDKSGLPNDRFSAERPEGSISTLTIQRTEQRDSAMYRCASSVQGDNTGELFFGEGSRLTVL.

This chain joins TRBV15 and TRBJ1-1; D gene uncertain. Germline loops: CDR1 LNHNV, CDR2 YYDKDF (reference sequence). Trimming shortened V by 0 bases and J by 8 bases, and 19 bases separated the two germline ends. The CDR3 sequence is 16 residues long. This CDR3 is CATSREGLGPYPEAFF. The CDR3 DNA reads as TGTGCCACCAGCAGAGAAGGTTTGGGCCCCTATCCAGAAGCTTTCTTT.

The CDR3 sequence: CASSLTPDGNQPQHF. Written as DNA, the CDR3 is TGCGCCAGCAGCTTGACCCCGGACGGCAATCAGCCCCAGCATTTT. The chain couples TRBV5-1 to TRBJ1-5; D remains ambiguous. This CDR3 region has 15 residues. In germline, CDR1 is SGHRS, CDR2 YFSETQ. The V and J ends lost 1 base and 2 bases respectively, with 10 bases between them.

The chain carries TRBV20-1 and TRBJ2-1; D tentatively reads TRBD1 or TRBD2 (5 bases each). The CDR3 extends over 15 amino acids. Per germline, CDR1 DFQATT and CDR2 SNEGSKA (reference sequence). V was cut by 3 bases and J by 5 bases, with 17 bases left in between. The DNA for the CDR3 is TGCAGTGCTAGTAGGACCTCGGGACGAGACAATGAGCAGTTCTTC. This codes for CSASRTSGRDNEQFF.

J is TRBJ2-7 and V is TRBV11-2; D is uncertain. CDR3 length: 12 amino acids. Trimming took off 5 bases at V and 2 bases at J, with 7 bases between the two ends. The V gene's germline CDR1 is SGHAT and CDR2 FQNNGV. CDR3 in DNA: TGTGCCAGCAGCCCCCGTCCCTACGAGCAGTACTTC. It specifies CASSPRPYEQYF.

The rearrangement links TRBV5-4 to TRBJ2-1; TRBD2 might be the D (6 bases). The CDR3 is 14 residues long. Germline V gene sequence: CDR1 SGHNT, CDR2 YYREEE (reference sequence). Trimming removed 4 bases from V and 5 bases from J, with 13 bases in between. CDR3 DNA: TGTGCCAGCAGCGGGAGCCGGGAGAACAATGAGCAGTTCTTC. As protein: CASSGSRENNEQFF.

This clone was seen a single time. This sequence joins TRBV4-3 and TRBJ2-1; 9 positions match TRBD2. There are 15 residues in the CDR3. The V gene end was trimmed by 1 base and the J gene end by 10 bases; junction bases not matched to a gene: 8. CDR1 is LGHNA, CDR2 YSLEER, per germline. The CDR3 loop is CASSQGKREEGEQFF. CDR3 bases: TGCGCCAGCAGCCAAGGCAAGCGGGAGGAGGGGGAGCAGTTCTTC.

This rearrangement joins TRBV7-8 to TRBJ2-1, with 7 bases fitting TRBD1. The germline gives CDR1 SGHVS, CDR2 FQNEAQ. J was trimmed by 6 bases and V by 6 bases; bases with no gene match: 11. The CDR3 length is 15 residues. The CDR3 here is CASSAQRRDSNEQFF. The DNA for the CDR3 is TGTGCCAGCAGTGCCCAACGCCGGGACAGCAATGAGCAGTTCTTC.

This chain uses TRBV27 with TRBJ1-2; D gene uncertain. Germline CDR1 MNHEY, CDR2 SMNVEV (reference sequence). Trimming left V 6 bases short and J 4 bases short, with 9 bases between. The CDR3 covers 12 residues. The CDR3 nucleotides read TGTGCCAGCAGACTGGGGAGCTATGGCTACACCTTC. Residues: CASRLGSYGYTF.

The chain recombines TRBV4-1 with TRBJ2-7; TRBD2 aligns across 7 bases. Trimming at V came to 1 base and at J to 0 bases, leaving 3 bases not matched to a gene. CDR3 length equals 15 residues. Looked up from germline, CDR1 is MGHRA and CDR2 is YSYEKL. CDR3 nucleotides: TGCGCCAGCAGCCAAGTGGGGACTAACTCCTACGAGCAGTACTTC. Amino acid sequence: CASSQVGTNSYEQYF.

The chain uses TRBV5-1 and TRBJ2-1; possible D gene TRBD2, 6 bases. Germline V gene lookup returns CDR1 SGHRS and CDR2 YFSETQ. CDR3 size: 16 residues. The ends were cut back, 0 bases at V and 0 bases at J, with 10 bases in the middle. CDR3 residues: CASSLAGGTSYNEQFF. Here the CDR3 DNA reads TGCGCCAGCAGCTTGGCCGGCGGGACCTCCTACAATGAGCAGTTCTTC.

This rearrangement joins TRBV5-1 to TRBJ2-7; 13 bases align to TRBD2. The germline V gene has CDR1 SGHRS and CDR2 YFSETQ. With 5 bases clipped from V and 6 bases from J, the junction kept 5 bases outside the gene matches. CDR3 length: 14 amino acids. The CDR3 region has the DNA TGCGCCAGCAGGACCGGACTAGCGGGAGCCGAGCAGTACTTC. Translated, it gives CASRTGLAGAEQYF.

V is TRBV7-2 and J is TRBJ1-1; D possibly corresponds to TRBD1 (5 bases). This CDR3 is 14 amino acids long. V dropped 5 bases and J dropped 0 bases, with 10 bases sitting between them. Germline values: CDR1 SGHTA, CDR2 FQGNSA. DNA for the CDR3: TGTGCCAGCAGCCCACAGGTTTTGAACACTGAAGCTTTCTTT. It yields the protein CASSPQVLNTEAFF.